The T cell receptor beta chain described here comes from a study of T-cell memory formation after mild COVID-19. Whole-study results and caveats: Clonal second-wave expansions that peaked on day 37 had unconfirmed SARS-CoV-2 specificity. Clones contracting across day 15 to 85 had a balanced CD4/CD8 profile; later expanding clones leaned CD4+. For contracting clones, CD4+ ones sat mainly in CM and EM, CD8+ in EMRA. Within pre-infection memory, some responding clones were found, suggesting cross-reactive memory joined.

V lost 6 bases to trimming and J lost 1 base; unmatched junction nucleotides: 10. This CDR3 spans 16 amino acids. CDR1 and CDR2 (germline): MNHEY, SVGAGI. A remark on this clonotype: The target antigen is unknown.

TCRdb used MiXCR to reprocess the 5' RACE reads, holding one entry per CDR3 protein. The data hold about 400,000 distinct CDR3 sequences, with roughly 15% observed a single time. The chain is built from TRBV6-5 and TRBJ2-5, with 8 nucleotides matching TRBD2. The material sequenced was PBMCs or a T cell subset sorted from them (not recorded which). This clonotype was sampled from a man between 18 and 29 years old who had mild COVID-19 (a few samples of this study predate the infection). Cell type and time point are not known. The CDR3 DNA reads TGTGCCAGCAGAACACGGCGGGGGGCCCTCCAAGAGACCCAGTACTTC. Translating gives CASRTRRGALQETQYF.